These 20 T cell receptor beta chains were all obtained from the same sample, sequenced in a study of human T cells and chemical hapten exposure. TCRdb redid the calling of the RACE reads with MiXCR, one entry per CDR3 protein. The sample records roughly 86,000 distinct CDR3 sequences, over 9.5% being singletons. Time point here: patch test 1, 2 weeks after DPC sensitization. Described treatment: therapeutic diphenylcyclopropenone sensitization with weekly scalp DPC. The sample was whole blood, taken in connection with sensitization to the hapten diphenylcyclopropenone (DPC). The receptors were gathered from a man aged 40-49 years with alopecia areata. Some clones in this sample may be carry-over from other donors' samples.

This clonotype was observed a few times. The J gene is TRBJ2-1, the V gene TRBV5-4; TRBD2 is a possible D gene (6 bases). CDR1 and CDR2 from the germline V gene are SGHNT and YYREEE (reference sequence). V dropped 3 bases and J dropped 3 bases, with 13 bases sitting between them. This CDR3 is built from 15 residues. CDR3 residues: CASSSKEGLYNEQFF. For the CDR3, the DNA is TGTGCCAGCAGCTCTAAGGAGGGCCTCTACAATGAGCAGTTCTTC.

Ten or more counts support this clonotype. The J gene is TRBJ1-2, the V gene TRBV29-1, with D hard to call. The germline gives CDR1 SQVTM, CDR2 ANQGSEA. The CDR3 extends over 14 amino acids. The V and J ends lost 1 base and 4 bases respectively, with 13 bases between them. Written as DNA, the CDR3 is TGCAGCGTTGAAGTTTACCCACCGGGCTATGGCTACACCTTC. Protein: CSVEVYPPGYGYTF.

This clonotype was seen just once. A much larger clone lies a single base off, so this may be a read error. J is TRBJ1-5 and V is TRBV5-8; maybe TRBD1 (6 bases). Germline V gives CDR1 SGHTS, CDR2 YDEGEE. The CDR3 length is 14 residues. The CDR3 protein is CASSSDRSNHPQHF. CDR3 coding DNA: TGTGCCAGCAGCTCTGACAGGAGCAATCATCCCCAGCATTTT.

The sample holds a few counts of this clonotype. This sequence joins TRBV12-5 and TRBJ2-1; TRBD2 aligns across 16 bases. This CDR3 comprises 20 residues. V lost 5 bases and J lost 0; bases outside the gene matches: 10. Germline loops: CDR1 LGHNT, CDR2 FRNRAP. The CDR3 DNA follows: TGTGCTAGTGGTCAGCACACCGGGACTAGCGGGAGGGTCTCCTACAATGAGCAGTTCTTC. Its protein product is CASGQHTGTSGRVSYNEQFF.

In its sample, this clonotype was seen many times. V is TRBV7-9 and J is TRBJ1-1, with 11 bases fitting TRBD1. Germline loops: CDR1 SEHNR, CDR2 FQNEAQ (reference sequence). The V segment lost 5 bases and the J segment 4 bases; nucleotides outside the gene matches: 0. This CDR3 is built from 13 residues. The CDR3 DNA sequence: TGTGCCAGCAGCGGGACAGGGGGCACTGAAGCTTTCTTT. Its protein is CASSGTGGTEAFF. The whole variable domain, remainder taken from reference TRBV7-9 and TRBJ1-1, is DTGVSQNPRHKITKRGQNVTFRCDPISEHNRLYWYRQTLGQGPEFLTYFQNEAQLEKSRLLSDRFSAERPKGSFSTLEIQRTEQGDSAMYLCASSGTGGTEAFFGQGTRLTVV.

This clonotype occurred many times. This chain connects TRBV2 to TRBJ1-5; D may be TRBD1 (5 bases). V was clipped by 7 bases and J by 3 bases, with 13 bases between them. CDR1 and CDR2 (germline): SNHLY, FYNNEI. This CDR3 region has 14 residues. The DNA for the CDR3 is TGTGCCAGCAATCAGGTCAGGGCCAATCAGCCCCAGCATTTT. Protein sequence: CASNQVRANQPQHF.

In its sample, this clonotype was seen a few times. The chain joins TRBV29-1 to TRBJ2-1, with unresolved D. Looked up from germline, CDR1 is SQVTM and CDR2 is ANQGSEA. V was trimmed by 6 bases and J by 4 bases, leaving 10 bases between them. CDR3 length: 12 amino acids. The CDR3 is CSVDGLYNEQFF. The CDR3 nucleotides read TGCAGCGTCGACGGGTTATACAATGAGCAGTTCTTC.

This clonotype was seen more than once but under ten times. This chain links TRBV29-1 with TRBJ2-7; perhaps TRBD2 as D (5 bases). The V end was cut by 6 bases, the J end by 3 bases, with 12 bases between. The CDR3 sequence is 12 residues long. In germline, CDR1 is SQVTM, CDR2 ANQGSEA. For the CDR3, the DNA is TGCAGCGTCGGGCCCGGGAACTACGAGCAGTACTTC. This encodes CSVGPGNYEQYF.

This clonotype has more than one count but fewer than ten. The V gene is TRBV6-5, the J gene TRBJ1-2; unclear D gene. This CDR3 has 14 residues. The V gene lost 0 bases and the J gene lost 4 bases, with 9 bases spanning the gap. Germline V gives CDR1 MNHEY, CDR2 SVGAGI. Written as DNA, the CDR3 is TGTGCCAGCAGTTACTCGGCCAGCGTCTATGGCTACACCTTC. Its protein product is CASSYSASVYGYTF.

The V and J genes are TRBV29-1 and TRBJ2-1; D gene unclear. The V end was cut by 6 bases, the J end by 2 bases, with 17 bases between. This CDR3 is 15 amino acids long. Germline CDR1 and CDR2: SQVTM and ANQGSEA. CDR3 sequence reads: CSVTPTSSPYNEQFF. CDR3 DNA sequence: TGCAGCGTGACACCGACCTCCTCTCCCTACAATGAGCAGTTCTTC.

There are a few counts of this clonotype. The genes are TRBV7-8 and TRBJ2-1; 14 bases are a match to TRBD2. Germline values: CDR1 SGHVS, CDR2 FQNEAQ. The CDR3 contains 19 residues. Trimming took 5 bases from V and 6 from J; bases not matched to a gene: 15. The CDR3 sequence is CASSPEPGLAGVSINEQFF. Here the CDR3 DNA reads TGTGCCAGCAGCCCTGAACCGGGACTAGCGGGAGTTTCGATCAATGAGCAGTTCTTC.

A few counts support this clonotype. This chain links TRBV20-1 with TRBJ1-2, with D maybe TRBD1 (5 bases). Trimming pared 3 bases from V and 4 bases from J, leaving 12 bases between. This CDR3 comprises 13 residues. CDR1 and CDR2 from the germline V gene are DFQATT and SNEGSKA (reference sequence). The CDR3 here is CSASRGMAYGYTF. CDR3 bases: TGCAGTGCTAGTCGGGGGATGGCCTATGGCTACACCTTC.

This clonotype was observed a handful of times. The CDR3 DNA reads as TGTGCCAGCAGCCAAGGGACTAGCGGACCCACAGATACGCAGTATTTT. Its translation: CASSQGTSGPTDTQYF. V gene TRBV4-2 combines with J gene TRBJ2-3, with TRBD2 identical over 10 bases. V lost 1 base, J lost 2 bases, and 3 bases stayed unmatched. The CDR3 runs to 16 residues. The germline gives CDR1 LGHNA, CDR2 YNFKEQ.

This clonotype has just a few counts. The chain recombines TRBV20-1 with TRBJ2-1; TRBD2 matches 11 bases. The CDR3 runs to 14 residues. In germline, CDR1 is DFQATT, CDR2 SNEGSKA (reference sequence). Germline trimming cut 5 bases from V and 7 bases from J; bases unmatched to any gene: 7. CDR3 nucleotides: TGCAGTGCTTTTACTAGCGGGAGAAAAAATGAGCAGTTCTTC. This encodes CSAFTSGRKNEQFF.

This clonotype appeared a few times. This chain uses TRBV10-3 with TRBJ2-2; D could derive from TRBD1 or TRBD2 (5 bases each). The CDR3 runs 14 residues. In germline, CDR1 is ENHRY, CDR2 SYGVKD. V was cut by 6 bases and J by 1 base, with 9 bases left in between. The CDR3 sequence: CAISGTENTGELFF. The DNA of the CDR3 is TGTGCCATCAGCGGGACGGAGAACACCGGGGAGCTGTTTTTT.

The J gene is TRBJ2-7, the V gene TRBV2; the match to TRBD1 covers 7 bases. The CDR3 consists of 13 residues. Germline V lookup: CDR1 SNHLY, CDR2 FYNNEI. Unmatched junction bases numbered 6, after V lost 7 bases and J lost 3 bases. The chain's CDR3 is CASIGTVNYEQYF. The CDR3 DNA sequence: TGTGCCAGCATAGGGACAGTGAACTACGAGCAGTACTTC.

The J gene is TRBJ2-5, the V gene TRBV5-1; 9 nucleotides align to TRBD2. V was pared by 4 bases and J by 1 base, with 2 bases of the junction left unmatched. CDR3 length: 14 amino acids. Germline CDR1 is SGHRS and CDR2 is YFSETQ. As DNA, the CDR3 is TGCGCCAGCAGCCGCGGGAGGGCCCAAGAGACCCAGTACTTC. Its translation is CASSRGRAQETQYF.

The V call is TRBV20-1, the J call TRBJ2-7, with TRBD1 as a possible D gene (6 bases). The CDR3 spans 13 residues. The V end was cut by 3 bases, the J end by 4 bases, with 13 bases between. Germline CDR1 is DFQATT and CDR2 is SNEGSKA (reference sequence). For the CDR3, the DNA is TGCAGTGCTAGTGGCAGGGGAGAATACGAGCAGTACGTC. As protein: CSASGRGEYEQYV.

This clonotype occurred a few times. This chain connects TRBV27 to TRBJ2-3; D is unclear. V was trimmed by 4 bases and J by 5 bases, leaving 13 bases between them. The CDR3 length is 14 residues. Germline lookup yields CDR1 MNHEY and CDR2 SMNVEV (reference sequence). CDR3 DNA: TGTGCCAGCAGTTCCCATACCACCGGAGATACGCAGTATTTT. Translating it yields CASSSHTTGDTQYF.

This clonotype was counted at least ten times. The J gene is TRBJ1-5, the V gene TRBV6-6; possibly TRBD1 for D (6 bases). CDR1 is MNHNY and CDR2 is SVGAGI in the germline V gene (reference sequence). Trimming took off 6 bases at V and 2 bases at J, with 14 bases between the two ends. The CDR3 is 15 residues long. The CDR3 DNA follows: TGTGCCAGCAGGCGGGACATCATAGGCAATCAGCCCCAGCATTTT. Protein sequence: CASRRDIIGNQPQHF.